The next 27 T cell receptor beta chains were all read from a single sample in a study of radiotherapy plus CTLA-4 blockade in lung cancer. The assay was immunoSEQ multiplex PCR, and TCRdb's table has in-frame clones only and misses some. The sample carries 80,000 to 95,000 clones, roughly four fifths recorded once. Sequenced here: peripheral blood, sampled from a patient treated with radiotherapy plus ipilimumab. The receptor set was obtained from a human donor with non-small cell lung cancer that progressed on radiotherapy plus ipilimumab.

The DNA of the CDR3 is TGCGCCAGCAGCTTGGCAGGGAAACAAGAGACCCAGTACTTC. Its translation: CASSLAGKQETQYF. V and J are TRBV5-1 and TRBJ2-5, with TRBD1 as a possible D gene (5 bases). The CDR3 length is 14 residues. Trimming cost V 0 bases and J 2 bases, with 8 bases left between them. CDR1 is SGHRS and CDR2 is YFSETQ in the germline V gene.

CDR3 bases: TGTGCCAGCAGCGGCAGGAGCTCCTACGAGCAGTACGTC. Translating gives CASSGRSSYEQYV. This sequence joins TRBV7-8 and TRBJ2-7; D gene unclear. The germline V gene has CDR1 SGHVS and CDR2 FQNEAQ. The CDR3 runs to 13 residues. The V and J ends lost 5 bases and 0 bases respectively, with 8 bases between them.

This sequence joins TRBV7-6 and TRBJ2-5; unclear D gene. CDR1 and CDR2 (germline): SGHVS, FNYEAQ. V was clipped by 0 bases and J by 2 bases, with 7 bases between them. The CDR3 length is 14 residues. CDR3 nucleotides: TGTGCCAGCAGCTTAGCGTCGGAGCAAGAGACCCAGTACTTC. Residues: CASSLASEQETQYF. Full variable domain (remainder filled in from reference TRBV7-6 and TRBJ2-5): GAGVSQSPRYKVTKRGQDVALRCDPISGHVSLYWYRQALGQGPEFLTYFNYEAQQDKSGLPNDRFSAERPEGSISTLTIQRTEQRDSAMYRCASSLASEQETQYFGPGTRLLVL.

The chain couples TRBV18 to TRBJ2-7; D is unclear. Germline V gene data show CDR1 as KGHSH and CDR2 as LQKENI. V was trimmed by 4 bases and J by 3 bases, leaving 10 bases between them. This CDR3 comprises 13 residues. The CDR3 DNA sequence: TGTGCCAGCTCACGGGTTGCAGGCTACGAGCAGTACTTC. The encoded protein is CASSRVAGYEQYF.

This clone was found once. The chain employs TRBV5-5 and TRBJ2-2; D not resolved. This CDR3 has 15 residues. Germline V gene sequence: CDR1 SGHKS, CDR2 YYEKEE (reference sequence). V was shortened by 4 bases and J by 0 bases, with 10 bases between the two germline ends. The CDR3 nucleotides are TGTGCCAGCAGCCCTCACCGAACGAACACCGGGGAGCTGTTTTTT. This sequence encodes CASSPHRTNTGELFF.

J is TRBJ2-5 and V is TRBV28; D may correspond to TRBD1 or TRBD2 (5 bases each). Looked up from germline, CDR1 is MDHEN and CDR2 is SYDVKM. The V end lost 7 bases, the J end lost 10 bases, and 16 bases lay between the germline ends. The CDR3 length is 12 residues. The CDR3 loop is CASTGASGGQYF. The DNA for the CDR3 is TGTGCCAGCACCGGGGCCAGCGGAGGCCAGTACTTC.

The CDR3 DNA is TGTGCCAGCAGTTACTGGGCGGACAGGGGCCGAGAGACCCAGTACTTC. Protein sequence: CASSYWADRGRETQYF. This chain joins TRBV6-5 and TRBJ2-5; 9 bases are shared with TRBD1. Trimming at V came to 1 base and at J to 4 bases, leaving 7 bases not matched to a gene. Germline lookup yields CDR1 MNHEY and CDR2 SVGAGI. The CDR3 loop spans 16 amino acids.

The chain recombines TRBV21-1 with TRBJ2-5; TRBD2 was called by the table and not checked on the DNA. TRBV21-1 is a recognized pseudogene. This CDR3 spans 16 amino acids. CDR3 sequence: CATPPGVAGEPETQYF. CDR3 in DNA: TGTGCCACTCCGCCGGGGGTAGCGGGAGAACCGGAGACCCAGTACTTC.

The rearrangement joins TRBV5-1 to TRBJ2-5; 10 bases are a match to TRBD2. The CDR3 is 17 residues long. The ends lost 1 base at V and 5 bases at J; junction bases unmatched: 11. Looked up from germline, CDR1 is SGHRS and CDR2 is YFSETQ. The CDR3 spells CASSLLPSGSPEETQYF. CDR3 DNA sequence: TGCGCCAGCAGCTTGTTGCCTAGCGGGAGTCCTGAGGAGACCCAGTACTTC.

The rearrangement joins TRBV6-1 to TRBJ1-3; D is unclear. The CDR3 covers 14 residues. CDR1 MNHNS and CDR2 SASEGT come from the germline V gene. V was clipped by 1 base and J by 16 bases, with 20 bases between them. The CDR3 loop is CASSEVLVRTPVYF. DNA for the CDR3: TGTGCCAGCAGTGAAGTTTTGGTCCGGACTCCAGTGTATTTT.

The chain links TRBV6-4 to TRBJ2-1, with TRBD2 identical over 7 bases. CDR3 size: 14 residues. CDR1 and CDR2 from the germline V gene are MRHNA and SNTAGT. J lost 6 bases, V lost 2 bases, and 4 bases had no gene match. CDR3 DNA sequence: TGTGCCAGCAGTGACGAGTCTAGCGGCAATGAGCAGTTCTTC. Its translation is CASSDESSGNEQFF.

The chain is built from TRBV2 and TRBJ2-7; no definite D call. Germline CDR1 and CDR2: SNHLY and FYNNEI. CDR3 length: 11 amino acids. V was clipped by 8 bases and J by 2 bases, with 7 bases between them. As DNA, the CDR3 is TGTGCCAGCGCCTGGGCCTACGAGCAGTACGTC. Its protein is CASAWAYEQYV.

This sequence joins TRBV25-1 and TRBJ1-4; weak D call: TRBD1 (6 bases). CDR1 and CDR2 (germline): MGHDK, SYGVNS. CDR3 length: 15 residues. V lost 4 bases to trimming and J lost 5 bases, with 14 bases between them. The CDR3 coding sequence is TGTGCCAGCAGTGGCATACAGGGTTCCAATGAAAAACTGTTTTTT. Protein sequence: CASSGIQGSNEKLFF.

In nucleotides, the CDR3 is TGTGCCAGCAGTTACTCGAAGGGACAGGGGCGGGAAAAACTGTTTTTT. Its translation is CASSYSKGQGREKLFF. V and J are TRBV6-5 and TRBJ1-4; the match to TRBD1 covers 10 bases. This CDR3 region has 16 residues. V shed 0 bases, J shed 8 bases, and the junction held 6 bases outside the gene matches. Germline assignment: CDR1 MNHEY and CDR2 SVGAGI.

Concerning this clone itself: Other nucleotide sequences from this sample produce the same CDR3. The CDR3 loop reads CASSSNQETQYF. The CDR3 DNA reads TGTGCCAGCAGCTCAAACCAAGAGACCCAGTACTTC. This chain links TRBV7-6 with TRBJ2-5; D remains unclear. Trimming shortened V by 4 bases and J by 0 bases, and 3 bases separated the two germline ends. The germline V gene encodes CDR1 SGHVS and CDR2 FNYEAQ. The length of the CDR3 is 12 residues. The complete variable domain, with remaining parts taken from reference TRBV7-6 and TRBJ2-5, reads GAGVSQSPRYKVTKRGQDVALRCDPISGHVSLYWYRQALGQGPEFLTYFNYEAQQDKSGLPNDRFSAERPEGSISTLTIQRTEQRDSAMYRCASSSNQETQYFGPGTRLLVL.

This clone has only one observation. This chain joins TRBV5-1 and TRBJ2-2; tentative D call: TRBD2 (6 bases). Looked up from germline, CDR1 is SGHRS and CDR2 is YFSETQ. The CDR3 has 14 amino acids. CDR3 in DNA: TGCGTTTCAGCCGTGGGAGGAAACACCGGGGAGCTGTTTTTT. Protein: CVSAVGGNTGELFF.

J is TRBJ2-2 and V is TRBV18, with 9 bases aligning to TRBD2. The junction had 8 bases not matched to a gene; V was cut back by 3 bases and J by 0 bases. The CDR3 covers 18 residues. Looked up from germline, CDR1 is KGHSH and CDR2 is LQKENI. The CDR3 here is CASSPSGLANANTGELFF. In DNA form, the CDR3 reads TGTGCCAGCTCACCTTCCGGACTAGCGAACGCGAACACCGGGGAGCTGTTTTTT. The full variable domain, with the rest looked up from reference TRBV18 and TRBJ2-2, is NAGVMQNPRHLVRRRGQEARLRCSPMKGHSHVYWYRQLPEEGLKFMVYLQKENIIDESGMPKERFSAEFPKEGPSILRIQQVVRGDSAAYFCASSPSGLANANTGELFFGEGSRLTVL.

This clone was picked up one time. Other DNA sequences in the same sample also yield this CDR3. The chain couples TRBV28 to TRBJ1-3, with unresolved D. Trimming left V 6 bases short and J 7 bases short, with 7 bases between. The CDR3 runs 11 residues. CDR1 is MDHEN and CDR2 is SYDVKM in the germline V gene. CDR3 sequence: CASSFRNTIYF. Here the CDR3 DNA reads TGTGCCAGCAGCTTCCGGAACACCATATATTTT. Combining the CDR3 with reference TRBV28 and TRBJ1-3 gives the whole variable domain DVKVTQSSRYLVKRTGEKVFLECVQDMDHENMFWYRQDPGLGLRLIYFSYDVKMKEKGDIPEGYSVSREKKERFSLILESASTNQTSMYLCASSFRNTIYFGEGSWLTVV.

This sequence joins TRBV6-4 and TRBJ1-2; 8 bases are a match to TRBD1. CDR3 length equals 16 residues. Germline V CDR1 and CDR2: MRHNA, SNTAGT. V dropped 5 bases and J dropped 2; count of bases not matched to a gene: 10. CDR3 region: CASSMGYGQGNYGYTF. The CDR3 DNA reads as TGTGCCAGCAGTATGGGATATGGACAGGGAAACTATGGCTACACCTTC.

V and J are TRBV7-8 and TRBJ1-1; D might be TRBD1 (6 bases). Germline V gene sequence: CDR1 SGHVS, CDR2 FQNEAQ. Trimming shortened V by 1 base and J by 5 bases, and 26 bases separated the two germline ends. The CDR3 totals 19 residues. The CDR3 DNA follows: TGTGCCAGCAGCTTAGTTTTGGGTGGTGGGGGCCGGGCTAGAACTGAAGCTTTCTTT. Amino acids: CASSLVLGGGGRARTEAFF.

The chain links TRBV7-3 to TRBJ2-3; D call uncertain. The CDR3 is 13 residues long. V dropped 5 bases and J dropped 6 bases, with 12 bases sitting between them. The germline V gene has CDR1 SGHTA and CDR2 FQGTGA. The DNA for the CDR3 is TGTGCCAGCAGCACGCAAAAGATGGATACGCAGTATTTT. Encoded protein: CASSTQKMDTQYF.

This clone was found a few times. This chain uses TRBV29-1 with TRBJ1-1; D is unclear. The V end was cut by 4 bases, the J end by 10 bases, with 13 bases between. This CDR3 comprises 11 residues. CDR1 and CDR2 (germline): SQVTM, ANQGSEA. The CDR3 bases are TGCAGCGTTGTTAGGGTCCAGAGAGCTTTCTTT. Protein sequence: CSVVRVQRAFF.

This chain joins TRBV7-6 and TRBJ2-1; a possible D gene is TRBD2 (6 bases). Trimming pared 4 bases from V and 5 bases from J, leaving 12 bases between. This CDR3 region has 14 residues. CDR1 SGHVS and CDR2 FNYEAQ come from the germline V gene. CDR3 nucleotide sequence: TGTGCCAGCAGCTCGACTAGAAAGAACAATGAGCAGTTCTTC. Its translation is CASSSTRKNNEQFF.

J is TRBJ2-2 and V is TRBV7-9, with D perhaps matching TRBD1 (7 bases). CDR1 is SEHNR, CDR2 FQNEAQ, per germline (reference sequence). Trimming removed 7 bases at V and 6 bases at J, with 18 bases between. The CDR3 consists of 15 residues. The CDR3 nucleotides read TGTGCCAGCACCACGCCGCAGGGGGGTCCCGGGGAGCTGTTTTTT. Amino acids: CASTTPQGGPGELFF.

The chain joins TRBV5-1 to TRBJ2-1; D unclear. The CDR3 runs to 13 residues. The germline V gene has CDR1 SGHRS and CDR2 YFSETQ. V was shortened by 0 bases and J by 10 bases, with 11 bases between the two germline ends. CDR3 protein: CASSLGLADEQFF. DNA of the CDR3: TGCGCCAGCAGCTTGGGACTCGCGGACGAGCAGTTCTTC.

This rearrangement joins TRBV27 to TRBJ2-1, with a weak D call TRBD1 (6 bases). Germline V lookup: CDR1 MNHEY, CDR2 SMNVEV (reference sequence). The CDR3 runs to 12 residues. Trimming cost V 8 bases and J 7 bases, with 12 bases left between them. The CDR3 DNA reads as TGTGCCAGCTCCAATCAGGGGAATGAGCAGTTCTTC. As protein: CASSNQGNEQFF.

This chain uses TRBV5-6 with TRBJ2-7, with a weak D call TRBD2 (5 bases). Trimming pared 1 base from V and 10 bases from J, leaving 12 bases between. CDR1 SGHDT and CDR2 YYEEEE come from the germline V gene. The CDR3 spans 12 residues. The CDR3 sequence: CASSLLASSQYF. The CDR3 DNA reads as TGTGCCAGCAGCTTGTTGGCTAGCAGTCAGTACTTC.